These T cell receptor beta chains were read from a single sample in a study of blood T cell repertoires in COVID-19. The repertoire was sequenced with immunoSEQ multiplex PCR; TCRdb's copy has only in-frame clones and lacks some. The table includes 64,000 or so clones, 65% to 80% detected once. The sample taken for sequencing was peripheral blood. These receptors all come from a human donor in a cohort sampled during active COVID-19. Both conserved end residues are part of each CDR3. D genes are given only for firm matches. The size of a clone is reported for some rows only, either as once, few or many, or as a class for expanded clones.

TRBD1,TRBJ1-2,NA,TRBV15,CATSGTGDYGYTF,TGTGCCACCAGCGGTACAGGGGACTATGGCTACACCTTC
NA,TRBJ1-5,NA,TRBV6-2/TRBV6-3,CASSYSIGDEEVGQPQHF,TGTGCCAGCAGTTACTCGATAGGGGATGAGGAAGTAGGTCAGCCCCAGCATTTT
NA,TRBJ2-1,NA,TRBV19,CASSIPRTDSYNEQFF,TGTGCCAGTAGTATACCCAGGACTGACTCCTACAATGAGCAGTTCTTC
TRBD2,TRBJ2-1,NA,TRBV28,CASSSLWSGGRASTNNEQFF,TGTGCCAGCAGTTCTTTATGGTCCGGCGGGAGGGCCTCCACGAACAATGAGCAGTTCTTC
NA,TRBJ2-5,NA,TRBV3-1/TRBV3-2,CASSPWGPVGETQYF,TGTGCCAGCAGCCCCTGGGGCCCGGTTGGGGAGACCCAGTACTTC
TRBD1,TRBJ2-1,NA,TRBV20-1,CSAWDSLEQFF,TGCAGTGCTTGGGACAGTTTAGAGCAGTTCTTC
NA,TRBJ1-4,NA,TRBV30,CAWSARVSEKLFF,TGTGCCTGGAGTGCCCGGGTTAGTGAAAAACTGTTTTTT
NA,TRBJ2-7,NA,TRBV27,CASTRLAGGDEQYF,TGTGCCAGCACTCGACTAGCTGGGGGCGACGAGCAGTACTTC
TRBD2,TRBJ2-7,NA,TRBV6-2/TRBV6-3,CASSYSRVSSGNIYEQYF,TGTGCCAGCAGTTACTCGAGGGTGTCTAGCGGGAATATCTACGAGCAGTACTTC
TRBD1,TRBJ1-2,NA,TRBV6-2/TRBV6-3,CASSYTGGDYGYTF,TGTGCCAGCAGTTACACAGGGGGCGACTATGGCTACACCTTC
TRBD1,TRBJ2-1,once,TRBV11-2,CASTGILGQGASVEQFF,TGTGCCAGCACCGGAATTCTAGGACAGGGGGCGTCCGTGGAGCAGTTCTTC
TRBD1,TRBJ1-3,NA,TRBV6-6,CASCSDRASGNTIYF,TGTGCCAGCTGTAGTGACAGGGCTTCTGGAAACACCATATATTTT
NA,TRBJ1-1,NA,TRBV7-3,CASSLTPDTEAFF,TGTGCCAGCAGCTTAACTCCGGACACTGAAGCTTTCTTT
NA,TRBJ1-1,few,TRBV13,CASLRQGGNTEAFF,TGTGCCAGCCTCCGGCAGGGCGGAAACACTGAAGCTTTCTTT
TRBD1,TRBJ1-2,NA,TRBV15,CATSDRGNYGYTF,TGTGCCACCAGCGACAGGGGTAACTATGGCTACACCTTC
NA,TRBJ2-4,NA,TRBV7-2,CASSLEGGTAKNIQYF,TGTGCCAGCAGCTTAGAGGGCGGGACGGCCAAAAACATTCAGTACTTC
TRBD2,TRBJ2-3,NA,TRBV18,CASSPGTSGSTDTQYF,TGTGCCAGCTCACCGGGGACTAGCGGCAGCACAGATACGCAGTATTTT
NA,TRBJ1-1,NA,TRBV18,CASSRATGVVEAFF,TGTGCCAGCTCGCGGGCGACTGGAGTAGTTGAAGCTTTCTTT
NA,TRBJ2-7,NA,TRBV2,CASKRTTYEQYF,TGTGCCAGCAAACGGACTACCTACGAGCAGTACTTC
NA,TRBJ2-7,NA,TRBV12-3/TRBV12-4,CATTWAPGYEQYF,TGTGCCACCACCTGGGCCCCTGGCTACGAGCAGTACTTC
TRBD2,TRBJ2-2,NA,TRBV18,CASSPVAGSNTGELFF,TGTGCCAGCTCACCGGTAGCGGGATCGAACACCGGGGAGCTGTTTTTT
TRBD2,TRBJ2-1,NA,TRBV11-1,CASTPSGRAGAGEQFF,TGTGCCAGCACCCCCAGCGGGAGGGCCGGGGCTGGTGAGCAGTTCTTC
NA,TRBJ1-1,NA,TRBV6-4,CASSPRDSSDTEAFF,TGTGCCAGCAGCCCCAGGGATTCGTCGGACACTGAAGCTTTCTTT
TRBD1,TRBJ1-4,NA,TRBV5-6,CASSVSGTGEKLFF,TGTGCCAGCAGCGTCTCCGGGACAGGGGAAAAACTGTTTTTT
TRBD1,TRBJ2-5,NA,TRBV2,CASSDRTGTATQYF,TGTGCCAGCAGTGATCGGACAGGGACGGCGACCCAGTACTTC